This TCR beta chain is from a study of blood T cells in healthy people across ages. Study-wide results and limits: One million T cells yielded diversity estimates that were considered underestimates. When set beside aged donors, long-lived donors presented more naive CD4+ cells and higher diversity. Age advanced and TCR beta diversity per million T cells fell, roughly linearly.

Sample donors were healthy Caucasian individuals that came from Russia, aged 6 to 90. This clonotype came up a few times. The antigen is undetermined. A second roughly 6 to 11 cycle PCR used barcoded and J-beta primers. MiXCR, applied by TCRdb to the 5' RACE reads, yields one record per CDR3 protein. The sample contains around 1.5 million distinct CDR3 sequences, roughly 30% of which appear only once. This clonotype was obtained from a woman aged 25 to 45 in good health. What was sequenced was blood.

The CDR3 sequence is CSAHRFGQRNQPQHF. CDR3 nucleotides: TGCAGTGCTCACCGATTCGGGCAGCGCAATCAGCCCCAGCATTTT. This sequence joins TRBV20-1 and TRBJ1-5; no reliable D call. Trimming pared 5 bases from V and 2 bases from J, leaving 16 bases between. The CDR3 spans 15 residues. Germline V CDR1 and CDR2: DFQATT, SNEGSKA (reference sequence).